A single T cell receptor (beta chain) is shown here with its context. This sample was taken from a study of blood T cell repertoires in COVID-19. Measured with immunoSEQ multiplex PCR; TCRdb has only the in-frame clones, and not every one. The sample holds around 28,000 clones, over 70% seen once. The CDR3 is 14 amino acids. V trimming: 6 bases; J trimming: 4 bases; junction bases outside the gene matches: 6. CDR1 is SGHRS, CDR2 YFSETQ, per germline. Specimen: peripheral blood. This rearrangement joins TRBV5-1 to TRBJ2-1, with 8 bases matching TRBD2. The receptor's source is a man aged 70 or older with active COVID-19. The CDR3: CASKVAGQYNEQFF. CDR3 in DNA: TGCGCCAGCAAGGTAGCGGGGCAGTACAATGAGCAGTTCTTC.